This T cell receptor (beta chain) was identified during a study of OX40 agonist ivuxolimab in advanced cancers. At the level of the study: Among those enrolled, mean age was approximately 62 years (range about 23 to 79) and 70% to 85% were male. Study results and caveats: The antigen specificity of the peripheral T cells (those that were expanded) was not determined. Some of the nonresponding patients also showed low levels of normalized T-cell clonal expansion. More expanded clones were found, on average, in CD8+ than in CD4+ T cells.

V lost 7 bases, J lost 0 bases, and 9 bases lay in between. CDR3 length equals 13 residues. Germline V CDR1 and CDR2: SNHLY, FYNNEI. As regards this clone: Its antigen is as yet unknown.

The repertoire was sequenced with immunoSEQ multiplex PCR; TCRdb's copy has only in-frame clones and lacks some. The sample has 40,000 to 60,000 clones; around 90% are singletons. This receptor was identified in an adult with an advanced solid tumor such as melanoma, head and neck, liver or kidney cancer. The input for sequencing was CD4+ or CD8+ T cells sorted from blood, taken in a trial of the OX40 agonist ivuxolimab. This chain connects TRBV2 to TRBJ1-2; no firm D call. The CDR3 sequence is CASIQTTNYGYTF. CDR3 DNA sequence: TGTGCCAGCATCCAGACAACTAACTATGGCTACACCTTC.